This T cell receptor beta chain is from a study of blood T cell repertoires in COVID-19. In the study overall: Acute and convalescent COVID-19 samples came from the United States, Italy and Spain. T cells, B-cell-depleted T cells, or PBMCs provided the cDNA or gDNA that served as material.

This CDR3 region has 14 residues. Per germline, CDR1 ENHRY and CDR2 SYGVKD. V lost 3 bases, J lost 5 bases, and 13 bases lay in between. Original processing notes: Scientists estimated how many nucleated cells there were by amplifying reference gene primers. Profiling relied on immunoSEQ multiplex PCR, and the TCRdb table lists in-frame clones only, not all of them. V and J calls and clone size follow that table, whereas D and trimming were derived from the DNA. This table holds 100,000 to 150,000 clones, about 74% found once. V is TRBV10-3 and J is TRBJ1-1; a possible D gene is TRBD1 (6 bases). Sequenced: peripheral blood. The sequence was collected from a man aged 55 to 69 with acute or convalescent COVID-19. In DNA form, the CDR3 reads TGTGCCATCAGTGATTTAGGGGGAGCGACTGAAGCTTTCTTT. It encodes CAISDLGGATEAFF.